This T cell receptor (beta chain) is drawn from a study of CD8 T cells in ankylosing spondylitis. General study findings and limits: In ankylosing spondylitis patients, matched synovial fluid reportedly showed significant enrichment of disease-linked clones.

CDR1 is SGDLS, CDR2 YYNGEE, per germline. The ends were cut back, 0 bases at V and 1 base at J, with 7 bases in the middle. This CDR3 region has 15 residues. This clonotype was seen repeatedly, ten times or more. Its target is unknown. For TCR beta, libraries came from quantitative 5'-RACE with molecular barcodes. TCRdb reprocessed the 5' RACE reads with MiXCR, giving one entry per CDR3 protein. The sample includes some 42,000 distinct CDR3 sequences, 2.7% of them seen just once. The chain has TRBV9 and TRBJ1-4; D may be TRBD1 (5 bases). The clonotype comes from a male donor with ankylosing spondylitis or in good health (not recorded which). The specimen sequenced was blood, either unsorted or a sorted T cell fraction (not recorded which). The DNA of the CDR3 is TGTGCCAGCAGCGTAGATGGGGGAACTAATGAAAAACTGTTTTTT. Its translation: CASSVDGGTNEKLFF.